Shown below are 10 T cell receptor beta chains from a single sample sequenced in a study of T cell changes during pregnancy in multiple sclerosis (dated by TCRdb to between 2018 and 2021). Libraries were built with the immunoSEQ multiplex PCR assay. TCRdb mirrors the immuneACCESS table, restricted to in-frame sequences. Some clones are absent from its copies; in checked studies, under half trace to an unresolved V gene, and the reason for the others is unknown. This sample gives 100,000 or so clones in total; around 93% of them show up just once. The ten top clones hold approximately 1% of the sample. Sample: peripheral blood, taken before pregnancy. All receptors come from a female donor with multiple sclerosis, enrolled in a pregnancy study.

V gene TRBV4-1 combines with J gene TRBJ2-7; TRBD1 might be the D (6 bases). The CDR3 consists of 13 residues. Per the germline V gene, CDR1 is MGHRA and CDR2 is YSYEKL. Trimming removed 4 bases from V and 5 bases from J, with 12 bases in between. The CDR3 loop is CASSPTGSNEQYF. In DNA form, the CDR3 reads TGCGCCAGCAGCCCCACAGGGTCCAACGAGCAGTACTTC.

This rearrangement joins TRBV2 to TRBJ1-5; D not certain. The CDR3 is made up of 13 amino acids. Trimming pared 7 bases from V and 0 bases from J, leaving 7 bases between. Germline V lookup: CDR1 SNHLY, CDR2 FYNNEI. CDR3 residues: CASTSYSNQPQHF. In DNA, the CDR3 is TGTGCCAGCACGTCGTATAGCAATCAGCCCCAGCATTTT.

The chain couples TRBV5-1 to TRBJ1-1; unclear D gene. Trimming took 0 bases from V and 3 from J, leaving 9 bases between them. CDR1 is SGHRS and CDR2 is YFSETQ in the germline V gene. The CDR3 contains 14 residues. The CDR3 DNA follows: TGCGCCAGCAGCTTGGATGGAGGTTACACTGAAGCTTTCTTT. Translating gives CASSLDGGYTEAFF.

The chain employs TRBV7-6 and TRBJ1-2; no firm D call. Germline CDR1 reads SGHVS; CDR2 reads FNYEAQ. This CDR3 has 15 amino acids. V was trimmed by 0 bases and J by 2 bases, leaving 10 bases between them. The CDR3 protein is CASSLAPTENYGYTF. In DNA form, the CDR3 reads TGTGCCAGCAGCTTAGCCCCGACTGAGAACTATGGCTACACCTTC.

The chain combines TRBV5-8 with TRBJ2-7; TRBD1 might be the D (6 bases). The CDR3 extends over 13 amino acids. Germline assignment: CDR1 SGHTS and CDR2 YDEGEE. The V end lost 2 bases, the J end lost 3 bases, and 9 bases lay between the germline ends. The chain's CDR3 is CASSLGQFYEQYF. The DNA of the CDR3 is TGTGCCAGCAGCTTAGGACAGTTCTACGAGCAGTACTTC.

V is TRBV30 and J is TRBJ1-5, with D hard to call. The V gene's germline CDR1 is GTSNPN and CDR2 SVGIG (reference sequence). CDR3 size: 13 residues. The V gene lost 4 bases and the J gene lost 0 bases, with 7 bases spanning the gap. In nucleotides, the CDR3 is TGTGCCTGGACGAGAGGTAGCAATCAGCCCCAGCATTTT. Residues: CAWTRGSNQPQHF.

The J gene is TRBJ2-3, the V gene TRBV4-1; 7 positions agree with TRBD2. Germline V gene lookup returns CDR1 MGHRA and CDR2 YSYEKL. The CDR3 runs 15 residues. Trimming removed 3 bases from V and 2 bases from J; junction bases left unmatched: 5. The CDR3 loop reads CASSQGGLNTDTQYF. The CDR3 DNA follows: TGCGCCAGCAGCCAGGGAGGGCTAAACACAGATACGCAGTATTTT.

V gene TRBV28 combines with J gene TRBJ2-7, with 11 bases lining up with TRBD1. J was trimmed by 7 bases and V by 5 bases; bases with no gene match: 10. The germline CDR1 and CDR2 sequences are MDHEN and SYDVKM. The CDR3 spans 15 residues. DNA of the CDR3: TGTGCCAGCAGTCCGTTGGGGACAGGGGGAAAGGAGCAGTACTTC. This gives the protein CASSPLGTGGKEQYF.

The chain has TRBV27 and TRBJ1-2; 7 bases fit TRBD1. Germline V gene sequence: CDR1 MNHEY, CDR2 SMNVEV (reference sequence). The CDR3 has 15 amino acids. The V and J ends lost 6 bases and 4 bases, in that order; junction bases with no gene match: 11. CDR3: CASSPGTASVYGYTF. The CDR3, as DNA: TGTGCCAGCAGCCCCGGGACAGCTTCTGTCTATGGCTACACCTTC.

This chain uses TRBV4-3 with TRBJ2-2, with 14 nucleotides matching TRBD2. Looked up from germline, CDR1 is LGHNA and CDR2 is YSLEER. The CDR3 extends over 18 amino acids. J lost 2 bases, V lost 0 bases, and 2 bases had no gene match. In DNA, the CDR3 is TGCGCCAGCAGCCAAGAGGGACTAGCGGGAGATAACACCGGGGAGCTGTTTTTT. As protein: CASSQEGLAGDNTGELFF.